This T cell receptor beta chain was profiled in a study of patients and donors after allogeneic stem cell transplantation. The sample holds a few counts of this clonotype. Germline V gene data show CDR1 as SGHRS and CDR2 as YFSETQ. The CDR3 contains 15 residues. Trimming removed 1 base from V and 2 bases from J, with 12 bases in between. TCRdb ran MiXCR on the RT-PCR reads and lists one entry per CDR3 protein. This sample yields 80,000 to 90,000 distinct CDR3 sequences, of which 40% to 60% are seen a single time; 50% to 75% belongs to the top ten. The TCR sequence derives from a human donor who was either an allogeneic HSCT recipient or a stem cell or donor lymphocyte infusion donor (not recorded which). It is not recorded whose cells these are; they may come from a transplant donor. This chain uses TRBV5-1 with TRBJ1-2, with D tentatively TRBD1 (6 bases). Sequences were obtained from blood, either unsorted or a sorted T cell fraction (not recorded which). The CDR3 nucleotides are TGCGCCAGCAGCTTGACGGACAGTCTGAACTATGGCTACACCTTC. It encodes CASSLTDSLNYGYTF.